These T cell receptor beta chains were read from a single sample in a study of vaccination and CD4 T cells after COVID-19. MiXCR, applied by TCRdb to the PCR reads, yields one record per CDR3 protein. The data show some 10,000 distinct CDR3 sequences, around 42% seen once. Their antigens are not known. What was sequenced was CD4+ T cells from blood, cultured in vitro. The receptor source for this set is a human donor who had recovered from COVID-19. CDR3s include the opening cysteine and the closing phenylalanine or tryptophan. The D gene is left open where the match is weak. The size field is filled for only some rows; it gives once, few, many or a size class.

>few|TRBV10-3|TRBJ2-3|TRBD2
CAINSPSGGTDTQYF
TGTGCCATCAATAGCCCTAGCGGGGGCACAGATACGCAGTATTTT
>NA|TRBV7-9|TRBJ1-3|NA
CASSFFGAENTIYF
TGTGCCAGCAGTTTTTTCGGGGCGGAAAACACCATATATTTT
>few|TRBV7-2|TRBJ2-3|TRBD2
CASSLAGVGLAADTQYF
TGTGCCAGCAGCTTAGCGGGCGTCGGACTAGCGGCAGATACGCAGTATTTT
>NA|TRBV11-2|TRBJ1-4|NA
CASSSLRDGEKLFF
TGTGCCAGCAGCTCCCTACGGGACGGTGAAAAACTGTTTTTT
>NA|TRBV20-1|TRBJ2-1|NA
CSARDRERWGNEQFF
TGCAGTGCTAGAGATCGGGAACGGTGGGGTAATGAGCAGTTCTTC
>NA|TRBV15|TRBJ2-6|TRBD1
CATTRQGRTGANVLTF
TGTGCCACCACCAGACAGGGTAGGACTGGGGCCAACGTCCTGACTTTC
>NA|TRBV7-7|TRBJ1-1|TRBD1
CASSPLQGAHTEAFF
TGTGCTAGCAGCCCACTACAGGGGGCGCACACTGAAGCTTTCTTT
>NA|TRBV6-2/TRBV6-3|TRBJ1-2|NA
CATRVGRWTTHGYTF
TGTGCCACTAGGGTAGGGCGATGGACTACTCATGGCTACACCTTC
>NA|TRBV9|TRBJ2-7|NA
CASSVGGTAFYEQYF
TGTGCCAGCAGCGTAGGCGGGACAGCGTTCTACGAGCAGTACTTC
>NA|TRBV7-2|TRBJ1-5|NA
CASSLAFIWQPQHF
TGTGCCAGCAGCTTAGCATTCATCTGGCAGCCCCAGCATTTT
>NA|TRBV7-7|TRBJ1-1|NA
CASSTKPTDMNTEAFF
TGTGCCAGCAGCACGAAACCGACGGATATGAACACTGAAGCTTTCTTT